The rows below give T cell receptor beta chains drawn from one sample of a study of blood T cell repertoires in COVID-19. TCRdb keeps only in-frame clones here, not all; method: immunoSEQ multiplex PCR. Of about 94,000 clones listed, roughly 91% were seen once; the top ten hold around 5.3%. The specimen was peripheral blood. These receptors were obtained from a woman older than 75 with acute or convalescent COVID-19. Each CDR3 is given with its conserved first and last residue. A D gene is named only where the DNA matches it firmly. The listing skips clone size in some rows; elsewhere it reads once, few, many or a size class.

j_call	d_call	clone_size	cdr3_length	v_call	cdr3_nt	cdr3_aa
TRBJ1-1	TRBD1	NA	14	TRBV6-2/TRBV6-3	TGTGCCAGCAGCCGACAGGGGGTCGGGTCTGAAGCTTTCTTT	CASSRQGVGSEAFF
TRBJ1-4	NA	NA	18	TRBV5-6	TGTGCCAGCAGCTTTCGGACGGGCGCGAGGGCAACTAATGAAAAACTGTTTTTT	CASSFRTGARATNEKLFF
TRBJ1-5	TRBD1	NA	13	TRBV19	TGTGCCAGTAGTAGCAACAGGGGGACGCCCCAGCATTTT	CASSSNRGTPQHF
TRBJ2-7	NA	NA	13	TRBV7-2	TGTGCCAGCAGCTTTTCCTACTCCTACGAGCAGTACTTC	CASSFSYSYEQYF
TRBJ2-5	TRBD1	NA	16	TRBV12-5	TGTGCTAGTGGTTTGGTCCTCGGACAGGGTGGAGAGACCCAGTACTTC	CASGLVLGQGGETQYF
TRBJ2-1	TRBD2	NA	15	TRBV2	TGTGCCAGCAGTGGGTTGGGGCTAGCGGACAATGAGCAGTTCTTC	CASSGLGLADNEQFF
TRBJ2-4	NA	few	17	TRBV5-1	TGCGCCAGCAGCGCGTCATCAGGGGTTCTAGCCAAAAACATTCAGTACTTC	CASSASSGVLAKNIQYF
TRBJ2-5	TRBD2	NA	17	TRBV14	TGTGCCAGCAGCCCGAGACAGTTCTCGGGAGGTCAAGAGACCCAGTACTTC	CASSPRQFSGGQETQYF
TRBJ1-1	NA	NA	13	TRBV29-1	TGCAGCGTTAAAAGGGGTATGAACACTGAAGCTTTCTTT	CSVKRGMNTEAFF
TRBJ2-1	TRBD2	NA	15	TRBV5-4	TGTGCCAGCAGCTTGGGACTAGCGGGAGAGGCTGAGCAGTTCTTC	CASSLGLAGEAEQFF
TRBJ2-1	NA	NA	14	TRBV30	TGTGCCTTACTGCGGGTGAGCTCCTACAATGAGCAGTTCTTC	CALLRVSSYNEQFF
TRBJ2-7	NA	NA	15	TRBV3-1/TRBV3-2	TGTGCCAGCAGGTTTAGCGGTACTAGCTCCTACGAGCAGTACTTC	CASRFSGTSSYEQYF
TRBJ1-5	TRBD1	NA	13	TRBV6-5	TGTGCCAGCAGAGACGACAGGGGTCAGCCCCAGCATTTT	CASRDDRGQPQHF
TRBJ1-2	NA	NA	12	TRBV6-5	TGTGCCAGCAGACCGAGGGTGGGGGGCTACACCTTC	CASRPRVGGYTF
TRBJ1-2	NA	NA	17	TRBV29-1	TGCAGCGTCGAAGGACGAAATCCGGGACATCTGAACTATGGCTACACCTTC	CSVEGRNPGHLNYGYTF
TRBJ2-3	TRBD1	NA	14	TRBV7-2	TGTGCCAGCGGACAGGGGATTAGAACAGATACGCAGTATTTT	CASGQGIRTDTQYF
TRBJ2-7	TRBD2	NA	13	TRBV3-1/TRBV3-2	TGTGCCAGCAGCCAATTCCTAGCGGGCGAGCAGTACTTC	CASSQFLAGEQYF
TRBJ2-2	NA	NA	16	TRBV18	TGTGCCAGCTCACCCTTCACAGCACTTGGCACCGGGGAGCTGTTTTTT	CASSPFTALGTGELFF
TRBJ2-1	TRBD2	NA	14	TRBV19	TGTGCCAGTAGTGTAGCTAGCGGGGTGAATGAGCAGTTCTTC	CASSVASGVNEQFF
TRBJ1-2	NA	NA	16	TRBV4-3	TGCGCCAGCAGCCAAGATCGGTTGGGGGGGATTACGGGCTACACCTTC	CASSQDRLGGITGYTF
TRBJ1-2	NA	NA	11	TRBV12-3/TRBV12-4	TGTGCCAGCACAGAGGGCTATGGCTACACCTTC	CASTEGYGYTF
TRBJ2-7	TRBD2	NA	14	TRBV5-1	TGCGCCAGCAGCCTCACTAGCGGGAGGCGCGAGCAGTACTTC	CASSLTSGRREQYF
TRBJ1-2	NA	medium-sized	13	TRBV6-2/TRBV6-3	TGTGCCAGCAGTCCACAGGGCGGGTATGGCTACACCTTC	CASSPQGGYGYTF
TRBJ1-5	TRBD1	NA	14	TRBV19	TGTGCCAGTAATAGGGACAGGGCAGCCCAGCCCCAGCATTTT	CASNRDRAAQPQHF
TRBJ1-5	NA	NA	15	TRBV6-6	TGTGCCAGCAGTTACCCAGGGAATAGCAATCAGCCCCAGCATTTT	CASSYPGNSNQPQHF
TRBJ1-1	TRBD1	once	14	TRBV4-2	TGTGCCAGCAGCCAAGGGGGACAGGGATATGAAGCTTTCTTT	CASSQGGQGYEAFF
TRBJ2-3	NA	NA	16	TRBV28	TGTGCCAGCAGGGGGGGGGCTATGAGATCGGTGGGTCCGCAGTATTTT	CASRGGAMRSVGPQYF
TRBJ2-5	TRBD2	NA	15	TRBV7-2	TGTGCCAGCAGCTTAGGCGGGGGATCCAGGGAGACCCAGTACTTC	CASSLGGGSRETQYF